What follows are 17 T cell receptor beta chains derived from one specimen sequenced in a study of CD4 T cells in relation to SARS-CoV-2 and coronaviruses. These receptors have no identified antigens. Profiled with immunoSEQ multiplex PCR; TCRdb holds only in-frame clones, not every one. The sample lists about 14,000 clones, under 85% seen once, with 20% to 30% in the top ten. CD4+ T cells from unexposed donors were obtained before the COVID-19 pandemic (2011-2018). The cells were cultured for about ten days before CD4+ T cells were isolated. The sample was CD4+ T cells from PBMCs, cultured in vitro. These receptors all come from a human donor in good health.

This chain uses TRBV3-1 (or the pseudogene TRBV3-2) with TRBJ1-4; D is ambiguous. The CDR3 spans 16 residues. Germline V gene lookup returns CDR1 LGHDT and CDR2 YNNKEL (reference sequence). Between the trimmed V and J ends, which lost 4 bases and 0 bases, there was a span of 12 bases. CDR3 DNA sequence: TGTGCCAGCAGCCCCCTTCCCCCCGCAACTAATGAAAAACTGTTTTTT. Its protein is CASSPLPPATNEKLFF.

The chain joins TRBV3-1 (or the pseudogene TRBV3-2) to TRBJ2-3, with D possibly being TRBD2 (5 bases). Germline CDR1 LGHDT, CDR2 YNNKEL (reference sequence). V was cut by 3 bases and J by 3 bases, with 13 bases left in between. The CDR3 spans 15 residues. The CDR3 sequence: CASSHSGVMTDTQYF. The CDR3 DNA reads TGTGCCAGCAGCCACAGCGGCGTCATGACAGATACGCAGTATTTT.

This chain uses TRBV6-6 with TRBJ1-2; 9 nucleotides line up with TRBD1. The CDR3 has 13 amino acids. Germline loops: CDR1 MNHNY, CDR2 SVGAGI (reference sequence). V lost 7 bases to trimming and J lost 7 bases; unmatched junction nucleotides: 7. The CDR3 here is CASTHRGLGGYTF. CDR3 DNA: TGTGCCAGCACCCACAGGGGGCTCGGTGGCTACACCTTC.

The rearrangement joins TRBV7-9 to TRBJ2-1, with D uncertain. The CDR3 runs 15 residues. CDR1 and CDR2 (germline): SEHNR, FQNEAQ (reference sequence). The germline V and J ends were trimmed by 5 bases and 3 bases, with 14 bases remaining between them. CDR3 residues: CASSMWSGSYNEQFF. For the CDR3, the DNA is TGTGCCAGCAGCATGTGGTCAGGCAGCTACAATGAGCAGTTCTTC.

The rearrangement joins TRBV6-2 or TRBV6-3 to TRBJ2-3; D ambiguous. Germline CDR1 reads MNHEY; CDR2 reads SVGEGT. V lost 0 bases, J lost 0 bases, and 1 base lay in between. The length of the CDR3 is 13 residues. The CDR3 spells CASSYSSTDTQYF. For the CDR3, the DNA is TGTGCCAGCAGTTACTCTAGCACAGATACGCAGTATTTT.

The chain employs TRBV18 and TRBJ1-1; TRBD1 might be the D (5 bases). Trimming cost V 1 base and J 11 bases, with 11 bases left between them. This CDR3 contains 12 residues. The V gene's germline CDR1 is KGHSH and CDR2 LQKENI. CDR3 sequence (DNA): TGTGCCAGCTCACCACGCGGGACCGCGGCTTTCTTT. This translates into CASSPRGTAAFF.

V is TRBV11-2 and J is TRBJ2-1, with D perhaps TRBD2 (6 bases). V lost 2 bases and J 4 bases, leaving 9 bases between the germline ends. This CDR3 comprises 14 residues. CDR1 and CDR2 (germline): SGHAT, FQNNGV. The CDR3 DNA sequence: TGTGCCAGCAGCTTATTACTAGCTTACAATGAGCAGTTCTTC. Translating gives CASSLLLAYNEQFF.

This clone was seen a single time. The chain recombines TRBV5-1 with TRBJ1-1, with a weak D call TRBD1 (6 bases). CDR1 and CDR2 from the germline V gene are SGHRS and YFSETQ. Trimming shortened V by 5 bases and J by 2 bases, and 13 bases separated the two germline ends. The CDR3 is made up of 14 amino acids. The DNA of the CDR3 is TGCGCCAGCAGGGGACCGGGACATAACACTGAAGCTTTCTTT. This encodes CASRGPGHNTEAFF.

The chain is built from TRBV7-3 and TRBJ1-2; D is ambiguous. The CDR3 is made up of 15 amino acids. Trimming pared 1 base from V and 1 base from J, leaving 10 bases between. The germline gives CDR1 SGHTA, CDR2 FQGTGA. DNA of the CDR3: TGTGCCAGCAGCTTAAGTGAATCGCTTAACTATGGCTACACCTTC. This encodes CASSLSESLNYGYTF.

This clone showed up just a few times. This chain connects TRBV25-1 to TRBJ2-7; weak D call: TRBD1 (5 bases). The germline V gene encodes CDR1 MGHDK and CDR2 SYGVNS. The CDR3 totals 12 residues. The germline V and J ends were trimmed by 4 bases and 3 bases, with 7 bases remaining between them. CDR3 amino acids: CASSGTIYEQYF. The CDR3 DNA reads TGTGCCAGCAGTGGGACAATCTACGAGCAGTACTTC.

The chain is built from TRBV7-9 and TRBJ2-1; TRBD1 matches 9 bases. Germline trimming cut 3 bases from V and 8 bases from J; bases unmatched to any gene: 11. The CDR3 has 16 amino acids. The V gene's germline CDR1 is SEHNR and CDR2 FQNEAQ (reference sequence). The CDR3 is CASSFPTGGAEDEQFF. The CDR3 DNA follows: TGTGCCAGCAGCTTCCCCACAGGGGGCGCTGAGGATGAGCAGTTCTTC.

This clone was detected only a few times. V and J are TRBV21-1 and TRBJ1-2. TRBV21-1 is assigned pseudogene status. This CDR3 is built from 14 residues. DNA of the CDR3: TGTGCCAGCAGCAAACGGGGGGGATTGTATGGCTACACCTTC. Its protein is CASSKRGGLYGYTF.

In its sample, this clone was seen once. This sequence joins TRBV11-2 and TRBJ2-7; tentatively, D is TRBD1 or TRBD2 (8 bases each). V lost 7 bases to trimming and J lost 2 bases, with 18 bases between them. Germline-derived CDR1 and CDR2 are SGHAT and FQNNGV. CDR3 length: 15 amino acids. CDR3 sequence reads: CASTGGGQATYEQYF. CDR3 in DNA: TGTGCCAGCACGGGGGGGGGACAGGCGACCTACGAGCAGTACTTC. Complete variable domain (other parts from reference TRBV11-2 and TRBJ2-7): EAGVAQSPRYKIIEKRQSVAFWCNPISGHATLYWYQQILGQGPKLLIQFQNNGVVDDSQLPKDRFSAERLKGVDSTLKIQPAKLEDSAVYLCASTGGGQATYEQYFGPGTRLTVT.

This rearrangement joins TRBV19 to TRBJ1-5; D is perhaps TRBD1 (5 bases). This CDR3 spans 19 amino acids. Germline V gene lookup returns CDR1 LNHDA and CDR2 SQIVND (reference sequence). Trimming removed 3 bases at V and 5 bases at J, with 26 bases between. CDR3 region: CASSIRTGTANGRDQPQHF. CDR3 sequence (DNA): TGTGCCAGTAGTATCCGAACCGGGACGGCCAATGGGCGGGATCAGCCCCAGCATTTT.

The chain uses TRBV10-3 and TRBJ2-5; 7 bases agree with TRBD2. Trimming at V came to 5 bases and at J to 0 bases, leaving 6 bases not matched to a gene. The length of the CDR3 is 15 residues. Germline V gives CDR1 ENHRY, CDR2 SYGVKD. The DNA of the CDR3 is TGTGCCATCAGTAGGCTCAGCGGGGACCAAGAGACCCAGTACTTC. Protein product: CAISRLSGDQETQYF.

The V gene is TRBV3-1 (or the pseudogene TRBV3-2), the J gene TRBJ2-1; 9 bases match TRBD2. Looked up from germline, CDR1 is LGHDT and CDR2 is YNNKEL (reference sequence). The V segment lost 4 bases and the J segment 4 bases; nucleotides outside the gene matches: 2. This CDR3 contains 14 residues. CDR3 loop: CASSRLAGYNEQFF. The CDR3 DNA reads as TGTGCCAGCAGCCGGCTAGCGGGGTACAATGAGCAGTTCTTC.

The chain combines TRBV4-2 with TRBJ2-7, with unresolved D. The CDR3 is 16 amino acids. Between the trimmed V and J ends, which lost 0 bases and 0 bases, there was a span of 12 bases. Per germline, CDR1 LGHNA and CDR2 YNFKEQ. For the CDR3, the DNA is TGTGCCAGCAGCCAAGAGGTGGGTCGGATCTCCTACGAGCAGTACTTC. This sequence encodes CASSQEVGRISYEQYF.